The entry below describes one T cell receptor (beta chain). Antigen: not known. The data were taken from a study of graft-versus-host responses after intestinal transplantation. Measured with immunoSEQ multiplex PCR; TCRdb has only the in-frame clones, and not every one. The sample shows about 85,000 clones, around 90% of them seen only once. The material was unstimulated CD8+ T cells sorted from spleen or lymph node cells, obtained before transplant. This receptor was taken from a human donor who was the organ donor for an intestinal transplant.

CDR3 sequence: CASSSLDNFGYEQYF. DNA of the CDR3: TGTGCCAGCAGCTCGTTGGACAATTTCGGGTACGAGCAGTACTTC. The chain uses TRBV5-5 and TRBJ2-7; possible D gene TRBD1, 5 bases. The V end was cut by 3 bases, the J end by 4 bases, with 17 bases between. Germline CDR1 is SGHKS and CDR2 is YYEKEE (reference sequence). This CDR3 contains 15 residues.